These 30 T cell receptor beta chains originate from one sample sequenced in a study of blood T cells in healthy people across ages. Primed by a sample-barcoded 5' primer and a J-beta primer mix, a second PCR proceeded for roughly 6 to 12 cycles. TCRdb used MiXCR to reprocess the 5' RACE reads, holding one entry per CDR3 protein. The sample records around 1,600,000 distinct CDR3 sequences, about 42% being singletons. Sample: blood. Receptors were obtained from a woman aged 18-35 years in good health.

Only one count was recorded for this clonotype. A junction end diverges from the germline sequence, so it may reflect a read error. The chain links TRBV25-1 to TRBJ2-1; 9 bases fit TRBD1. CDR1 is MGHDK and CDR2 is SYGVNS in the germline V gene. This CDR3 has 14 residues. CDR3 loop: CASSTGTGINEQLF. CDR3 DNA sequence: TGTGCCAGCAGTACCGGGACAGGGATAAATGAGCAGCTCTTC.

This chain uses TRBV20-1 with TRBJ1-2; D remains unclear. Trimming stripped 4 bases from V and 5 bases from J, with 11 bases between. Germline V gene lookup returns CDR1 DFQATT and CDR2 SNEGSKA (reference sequence). CDR3 length: 12 residues. For the CDR3, the DNA is TGCAGTGCTAACCCCAACAGATATGGCTACACCTTC. Amino acids: CSANPNRYGYTF.

J is TRBJ2-3 and V is TRBV3-1, with 8 bases identical to TRBD2. With V trimmed by 1 base and J by 12 bases, 9 bases remained unmatched. The CDR3 loop spans 14 amino acids. Looked up from germline, CDR1 is LGHDT and CDR2 is YNNKEL (reference sequence). The CDR3 sequence is CASSQVLYGRAQYF. In nucleotides, the CDR3 is TGTGCCAGCAGCCAAGTCCTTTACGGGAGGGCCCAGTATTTT.

V gene TRBV6-1 combines with J gene TRBJ1-2; 11 bases match TRBD1. CDR1 and CDR2 (germline): MNHNS, SASEGT. This CDR3 contains 18 residues. Unmatched junction bases numbered 13, after V lost 7 bases and J lost 0 bases. DNA for the CDR3: TGTGCCAGCAATCCATCCTACACGGGACAGGGGGCTAACTATGGCTACACCTTC. Protein sequence: CASNPSYTGQGANYGYTF.

The DNA of the CDR3 is TGTGCCAGCAGCGTAATGGACAGGGACCCCTACGAGCAGTACTTC. Translated: CASSVMDRDPYEQYF. The chain recombines TRBV9 with TRBJ2-4; 8 nucleotides line up with TRBD1. With the DNA end fitting TRBJ2-7 better, the J assignment may be wrong. CDR1 is SGDLS, CDR2 YYNGEE, per germline. The CDR3 runs to 15 residues.

This clonotype was picked up a small number of times. CDR3 residues: CSALLRLSYEQYF. Here the CDR3 DNA reads TGCAGTGCTCTCCTGAGGCTTTCCTACGAGCAGTACTTC. This chain connects TRBV20-1 to TRBJ2-7; D not resolved. Germline CDR1 reads DFQATT; CDR2 reads SNEGSKA (reference sequence). Trimming shortened V by 5 bases and J by 1 base, and 12 bases separated the two germline ends. This CDR3 region has 13 residues.

The chain is built from TRBV7-9 and TRBJ1-4; D call uncertain. Deletions cut 5 bases from V and 7 bases from J, with 20 bases between. This CDR3 is 16 amino acids long. Germline loops: CDR1 SEHNR, CDR2 FQNEAQ (reference sequence). In DNA form, the CDR3 reads TGTGCCAGCAGCATAGTCTCGGGAGGAGTAATTGAAAAACTGTTTTTT. It codes for CASSIVSGGVIEKLFF.

This chain uses TRBV12-3 or TRBV12-4 with TRBJ1-2; TRBD1 might be the D (5 bases). V was trimmed by 6 bases and J by 3 bases, leaving 20 bases between them. The CDR3 is 16 residues long. The CDR3 nucleotides are TGTGCCAGCAGCTCCACCCAGGGCTCCTTTTACTATGGCTACACCTTC. Protein sequence: CASSSTQGSFYYGYTF.

The rearrangement links TRBV6-5 to TRBJ1-1; unclear D gene. Trimming cost V 0 bases and J 7 bases, with 15 bases left between them. Germline CDR1 and CDR2: MNHEY and SVGAGI. This CDR3 is 15 amino acids long. Here the CDR3 reads CASSYSFLGYSEAFF. CDR3 nucleotides: TGTGCCAGCAGTTACTCGTTTCTGGGATACAGTGAAGCTTTCTTT.

The chain links TRBV16 to TRBJ1-1; D perhaps matches TRBD1 (5 bases). Germline assignment: CDR1 KGHSY and CDR2 FQNENV. This CDR3 has 16 amino acids. The V end was cut by 1 base, the J end by 4 bases, with 16 bases between. CDR3 loop: CASSQFSPGVGTEAFF. Written as DNA, the CDR3 is TGTGCCAGCAGCCAATTCTCTCCGGGGGTGGGCACTGAAGCTTTCTTT. The variable domain in full, completed from reference TRBV16 and TRBJ1-1, reads GEEVAQTPKHLVRGEGQKAKLYCAPIKGHSYVFWYQQVLKNEFKFLISFQNENVFDETGMPKERFSAKCLPNSPCSLEIQATKLEDSAVYFCASSQFSPGVGTEAFFGQGTRLTVV.

The chain carries TRBV5-1 and TRBJ2-5; D gene ambiguous. Germline V lookup: CDR1 SGHRS, CDR2 YFSETQ. The CDR3 length is 14 residues. Trimming took off 2 bases at V and 1 base at J, with 9 bases between the two ends. The CDR3 DNA sequence: TGCGCCAGCAGCTTCGTGACGACCCAAGAGACCCAGTACTTC. Protein: CASSFVTTQETQYF.

The chain links TRBV12-3 or TRBV12-4 to TRBJ2-1, with 7 bases fitting TRBD1. The CDR3 spans 16 residues. Losses at the gene ends were 1 base for V and 3 bases for J; bases not matched to a gene: 6. CDR3 sequence (DNA): TGTGCCAGCAGTTTAGTTATACAGGGGATCTACAATGAGCAGTTCTTC. Translation: CASSLVIQGIYNEQFF.

This chain uses TRBV27 with TRBJ2-7; possible D gene TRBD2, 6 bases. This CDR3 has 16 residues. Germline-derived CDR1 and CDR2 are MNHEY and SMNVEV (reference sequence). The V end was cut by 7 bases, the J end by 4 bases, with 23 bases between. The CDR3 protein is CASTVRLGGKRYEQYF. CDR3 nucleotide sequence: TGTGCCAGCACCGTACGCCTTGGGGGGAAAAGGTACGAGCAGTACTTC.

This chain uses TRBV4-3 with TRBJ2-3, with a weak D call TRBD2 (7 bases). Trimming cost V 5 bases and J 0 bases, with 12 bases left between them. The CDR3 length is 15 residues. The V gene's germline CDR1 is LGHNA and CDR2 YSLEER. The CDR3 sequence: CASSYRGASTDTQYF. The CDR3 nucleotides are TGCGCCAGCAGCTACCGGGGGGCTAGCACAGATACGCAGTATTTT.

This clonotype came up a few times. The V call is TRBV4-3, the J call TRBJ2-7; D ambiguous. In germline, CDR1 is LGHNA, CDR2 YSLEER. This CDR3 region has 14 residues. V shed 0 bases and J shed 1 base, with 7 bases lying between them. The chain's CDR3 is CASSQERLSYEQYF. CDR3 in DNA: TGCGCCAGCAGCCAAGAAAGGCTTTCCTACGAGCAGTACTTC.

The chain employs TRBV29-1 and TRBJ2-1; D tentatively fits TRBD1 or TRBD2 (6 bases each). Germline CDR1 and CDR2: SQVTM and ANQGSEA. The CDR3 is made up of 14 amino acids. Trimming stripped 4 bases from V and 8 bases from J, with 18 bases between. CDR3 DNA sequence: TGCAGCGTTGGCCGGAGCGGGCGACAGGATGAGCAGTTCTTC. Protein sequence: CSVGRSGRQDEQFF.

V is TRBV6-5 and J is TRBJ1-2; D gene unclear. CDR3 length: 16 residues. V was clipped by 2 bases and J by 8 bases, with 21 bases between them. From germline, CDR1 is MNHEY and CDR2 SVGAGI. The CDR3: CASSYGQYFSHGGYTF. CDR3 nucleotide sequence: TGTGCCAGCAGTTACGGGCAGTATTTTTCCCACGGAGGCTACACCTTC.

This clonotype has a handful of counts. The chain joins TRBV30 to TRBJ2-1, with 8 nucleotides matching TRBD2. The V segment lost 4 bases and the J segment 3 bases; nucleotides outside the gene matches: 5. Germline V lookup: CDR1 GTSNPN, CDR2 SVGIG (reference sequence). The CDR3 is 14 amino acids. The CDR3 DNA reads TGTGCCTGGACCCAGCGGGGGCTCTACAATGAGCAGTTCTTC. Amino acid sequence: CAWTQRGLYNEQFF.

This clonotype has more than one count but fewer than ten. The V gene is TRBV6-5, the J gene TRBJ2-1; tentatively, D is TRBD1 (5 bases). The CDR3 spans 14 residues. Trimming removed 4 bases at V and 3 bases at J, with 10 bases between. Germline-derived CDR1 and CDR2 are MNHEY and SVGAGI. CDR3 protein: CASSCRASYNEQFF. The CDR3 bases are TGTGCCAGCAGTTGCAGGGCGAGCTACAATGAGCAGTTCTTC.

A few counts support this clonotype. This CDR3 reads CASSAGLSDNNEQFF. For the CDR3, the DNA is TGTGCCAGCAGCGCAGGGCTTTCGGATAACAATGAGCAGTTCTTC. The J gene is TRBJ2-1, the V gene TRBV9; TRBD1 might be the D (5 bases). Per germline, CDR1 SGDLS and CDR2 YYNGEE. CDR3 length: 15 amino acids. V was pared by 3 bases and J by 5 bases, with 15 bases between.

The V gene is TRBV2, the J gene TRBJ2-1, with D tentatively TRBD2 (6 bases). The DNA end lines up better with TRBJ2-7; the J call may be wrong. The CDR3 has 14 residues. CDR1 SNHLY and CDR2 FYNNEI come from the germline V gene. CDR3 bases: TGTGCCAGCAGGGGGGACTCGCCTCACAATGAGCAGTACTTC. Its protein product is CASRGDSPHNEQYF.

The rearrangement uses TRBV6-1 and TRBJ1-2, with a tentative D call TRBD1 (6 bases). Per germline, CDR1 MNHNS and CDR2 SASEGT. V lost 2 bases and J lost 9, with 13 bases in between. The CDR3 is made up of 13 amino acids. CDR3: CASSERQGRSYTF. The CDR3, as DNA: TGTGCCAGCAGTGAAAGGCAGGGGAGGAGCTACACCTTC.

The J gene is TRBJ1-2, the V gene TRBV4-3; 8 positions match TRBD1. CDR3 size: 15 residues. Germline CDR1 LGHNA, CDR2 YSLEER. Unmatched junction bases numbered 4, after V lost 0 bases and J lost 4 bases. The DNA for the CDR3 is TGCGCCAGCAGCCAAGATTTTACAGGGGGCTATGGCTACACCTTC. Protein sequence: CASSQDFTGGYGYTF.

The rearrangement uses TRBV2 and TRBJ2-2; D is unresolved. V shed 2 bases and J shed 5 bases, with 9 bases lying between them. Per the germline V gene, CDR1 is SNHLY and CDR2 is FYNNEI. The CDR3 sequence is 14 residues long. The CDR3 coding sequence is TGTGCCAGCAGTGAATCGGTGGGGACCGGGGAGCTGTTTTTT. Translated, it gives CASSESVGTGELFF.

The chain has TRBV6-2 or TRBV6-3 and TRBJ2-7, with D uncertain. V lost 2 bases, J lost 4 bases, and 9 bases lay in between. CDR1 is MNHEY and CDR2 is SVGEGT in the germline V gene. This CDR3 comprises 13 residues. The CDR3 is CASSYLTAYEQYF. The DNA for the CDR3 is TGTGCCAGCAGTTACCTTACAGCTTACGAGCAGTACTTC.

Only a few counts were recorded for this clonotype. V usage is TRBV7-6 and J usage is TRBJ2-7, with a possible D match to TRBD2 (6 bases). Germline V lookup: CDR1 SGHVS, CDR2 FNYEAQ. The CDR3 runs 15 residues. The germline V and J ends were trimmed by 1 base and 3 bases, with 13 bases remaining between them. The CDR3 here is CASSLEPTRGYEQYF. The CDR3 bases are TGTGCCAGCAGCTTAGAGCCGACTAGGGGCTACGAGCAGTACTTC.

V is TRBV13 and J is TRBJ2-7, with 9 bases aligning to TRBD1. J lost 4 bases, V lost 4 bases, and 8 bases had no gene match. This CDR3 comprises 15 residues. The V gene's germline CDR1 is PRHDT and CDR2 FYEKMQ (reference sequence). CDR3 amino acids: CASSYGTGSSYEQYF. The CDR3 nucleotides are TGTGCCAGCAGCTACGGGACAGGGTCGTCTTACGAGCAGTACTTC.

This clonotype has only one observation. This sequence joins TRBV6-2 or TRBV6-3 and TRBJ2-1, with D unclear. The DNA end is a closer match to TRBJ2-7, so the J assignment may be wrong. Germline V gives CDR1 MNHEY, CDR2 SVGEGT. The CDR3 sequence is 16 residues long. The DNA of the CDR3 is TGTGCCAGCAGTTTATCGACCACAAGCTCCTACAATGAGCAGTACTTC. This translates into CASSLSTTSSYNEQYF.

This clonotype was seen more than once but under ten times. This rearrangement joins TRBV2 to TRBJ1-2; no reliable D call. V lost 4 bases to trimming and J lost 4 bases, with 13 bases between them. Germline V gene sequence: CDR1 SNHLY, CDR2 FYNNEI. This CDR3 comprises 14 residues. CDR3 sequence: CASSVANLGYGYTF. The CDR3 DNA reads TGTGCCAGCAGTGTGGCGAACCTGGGCTATGGCTACACCTTC.

This clonotype has more than one count but fewer than ten. The V call is TRBV4-3, the J call TRBJ2-1; D gene unclear. The V and J ends lost 1 base and 9 bases respectively, with 16 bases between them. The CDR3 has 15 amino acids. Germline lookup yields CDR1 LGHNA and CDR2 YSLEER. CDR3: CASSQGFGRLSEQFF. The CDR3 bases are TGCGCCAGCAGCCAAGGCTTTGGACGCCTAAGTGAGCAGTTCTTC.